These 23 T cell receptor beta chains originate from one sample sequenced in a study of identical twins. TCRdb passed the 5' RACE reads through MiXCR, listing each CDR3 protein once. The sample includes 1.5 million to 2 million distinct CDR3 sequences, less than 35% of them seen just once. Sequenced material: cord blood. All receptors come from a newborn girl in good health.

The chain is built from TRBV12-3 or TRBV12-4 and TRBJ2-1, with D perhaps TRBD1 or TRBD2 (8 bases each). CDR3 size: 16 residues. Trimming removed 6 bases from V and 2 bases from J, with 17 bases in between. For the CDR3, the DNA is TGTGCCAGCAGGACAGGGGCGGGGGGTACCTACAATGAGCAGTTCTTC. Its translation is CASRTGAGGTYNEQFF.

The chain couples TRBV28 to TRBJ1-6, with 8 bases identical to TRBD1. The CDR3 consists of 14 residues. CDR1 is MDHEN, CDR2 SYDVKM, per germline. V trimming: 10 bases; J trimming: 3 bases; junction bases outside the gene matches: 5. CDR3 sequence: CAIRQGYYNSPLHF. The CDR3 region has the DNA TGTGCCATCAGACAGGGGTACTATAATTCACCCCTCCACTTT.

The table lists this clonotype with a few counts. The V call is TRBV10-3, the J call TRBJ1-5; TRBD1 might be the D (5 bases). The germline V gene encodes CDR1 ENHRY and CDR2 SYGVKD. The CDR3 is 13 amino acids. Trimming left V 4 bases short and J 5 bases short, with 9 bases between. CDR3 in DNA: TGTGCCATCAGTGGGTGGGGGGATCAGCCCCAGCATTTT. Protein product: CAISGWGDQPQHF.

V usage is TRBV2 and J usage is TRBJ2-4; 7 nucleotides match TRBD2. The DNA end is more similar to TRBJ2-5, so the J call may be wrong. This CDR3 spans 15 amino acids. Germline CDR1 SNHLY, CDR2 FYNNEI. The CDR3 bases are TGTGCCAGCAGTGGGATACTAGCGCTCCAAGAGACCCAGTACTTC. It codes for CASSGILALQETQYF.

J is TRBJ2-1 and V is TRBV27; 7 bases map to TRBD1. Trimming at V came to 5 bases and at J to 1 base, leaving 5 bases not matched to a gene. CDR3 length: 15 amino acids. Germline V CDR1 and CDR2: MNHEY, SMNVEV (reference sequence). This CDR3 reads CASSLWGQSYNEQFF. The CDR3 region has the DNA TGTGCCAGCAGTCTATGGGGACAGTCCTACAATGAGCAGTTCTTC.

The chain couples TRBV20-1 to TRBJ2-1, with 12 bases aligning to TRBD2. V trimming: 5 bases; J trimming: 7 bases; junction bases outside the gene matches: 6. The CDR3 consists of 14 residues. The germline V gene encodes CDR1 DFQATT and CDR2 SNEGSKA (reference sequence). The CDR3 loop is CSALASGRGNEQFF. In nucleotides, the CDR3 is TGCAGTGCTTTAGCTAGCGGGAGGGGAAATGAGCAGTTCTTC.

This clonotype was seen more than once but under ten times. The CDR3: CASSTPDYPSGTDTQYF. In DNA, the CDR3 is TGCGCCAGCAGCACCCCGGACTACCCATCTGGCACAGATACGCAGTATTTT. V is TRBV5-1 and J is TRBJ2-3; D is perhaps TRBD2 (6 bases). Trimming removed 4 bases from V and 1 base from J, with 19 bases in between. The CDR3 has 17 residues. CDR1 SGHRS and CDR2 YFSETQ come from the germline V gene.

This clonotype was observed a few times. V usage is TRBV12-3 or TRBV12-4 and J usage is TRBJ1-2, with D unresolved. Deletions cut 1 base from V and 4 bases from J, with 10 bases between. The CDR3 is 14 amino acids. CDR3 in DNA: TGTGCCAGCAGTTTAGGGCCGAGTGGCTATGGCTACACCTTC. As protein: CASSLGPSGYGYTF.

The V call is TRBV4-2, the J call TRBJ1-6, with 11 nucleotides matching TRBD1. This CDR3 region has 14 residues. The germline V gene has CDR1 LGHNA and CDR2 YNFKEQ. After removal of 6 bases from V and 12 bases from J, the junction contained 7 bases not matched to a gene. The DNA of the CDR3 is TGTGCCAGCAGTCCCGGGACAGGGGGTTTACCCCTCCACTTT. Amino acids: CASSPGTGGLPLHF.

Only a few counts were recorded for this clonotype. The CDR3 here is CATSDPTDKRETQYF. The CDR3 bases are TGTGCCACCAGTGATCCGACGGACAAGCGAGAGACCCAGTACTTC. The V call is TRBV24-1, the J call TRBJ2-5; possibly TRBD1 for D (5 bases). Germline V gene data show CDR1 as KGHDR and CDR2 as SFDVKD. CDR3 length: 15 amino acids. V shed 3 bases and J shed 4 bases, with 14 bases lying between them.

This clonotype was counted between two and nine times. J is TRBJ1-2 and V is TRBV7-2; no definite D call. Germline V gene lookup returns CDR1 SGHTA and CDR2 FQGNSA. Trimming left V 10 bases short and J 4 bases short, with 10 bases between. The length of the CDR3 is 11 residues. DNA for the CDR3: TGTGCCACCAGGTTTTCCTATGGCTACACCTTC. Its protein is CATRFSYGYTF. Looking up the rest from reference TRBV7-2 and TRBJ1-2 gives the full variable domain: GAGVSQSPSNKVTEKGKDVELRCDPISGHTALYWYRQSLGQGLEFLIYFQGNSAPDKSGLPSDRFSAERTGGSVSTLTIQRTQQEDSAVYLCATRFSYGYTFGSGTRLTVV.

The chain has TRBV11-2 and TRBJ1-1, with 7 positions matching TRBD1. Germline CDR1 SGHAT, CDR2 FQNNGV. CDR3 length: 12 amino acids. Germline trimming cut 3 bases from V and 10 bases from J; bases unmatched to any gene: 5. As DNA, the CDR3 is TGTGCCAGCAGCTTCGGACAGGAGGGAGCTTTCTTT. Protein sequence: CASSFGQEGAFF.

This clonotype showed up many times. The CDR3 DNA reads as TGTGCCATCAAGTCAGGGGACGAGCAGTACTTC. It codes for CAIKSGDEQYF. The V and J genes are TRBV10-3 and TRBJ2-7, with TRBD1 as a possible D gene (6 bases). The V end was cut by 7 bases, the J end by 5 bases, with 9 bases between. Germline assignment: CDR1 ENHRY and CDR2 SYGVKD. The CDR3 is 11 amino acids.

This rearrangement joins TRBV20-1 to TRBJ2-7; D unresolved. Trimming took off 6 bases at V and 3 bases at J, with 6 bases between the two ends. The germline CDR1 and CDR2 sequences are DFQATT and SNEGSKA (reference sequence). The CDR3 runs to 10 residues. CDR3: CSAFDYEQYF. DNA for the CDR3: TGCAGTGCGTTCGACTACGAGCAGTACTTC.

This clonotype was recorded a few times. V is TRBV20-1 and J is TRBJ2-2, with D possibly TRBD1 on 6 matching bases. From germline, CDR1 is DFQATT and CDR2 SNEGSKA (reference sequence). This CDR3 is 14 amino acids long. V was trimmed by 7 bases and J by 0 bases, leaving 12 bases between them. The CDR3 DNA reads as TGCAGTGGCAGGGGTACATCGAACACCGGGGAGCTGTTTTTT. Protein sequence: CSGRGTSNTGELFF.

The sample holds a few counts of this clonotype. V and J are TRBV12-3 or TRBV12-4 and TRBJ1-1, with D unclear. This CDR3 spans 13 amino acids. V gave up 6 bases and J gave up 4 bases, with 12 bases separating them. The CDR3 region has the DNA TGTGCCAGCAGCCCAAATACACTCACTGAAGCTTTCTTT. As protein: CASSPNTLTEAFF.

This clonotype was seen a handful of times. This chain connects TRBV5-6 to TRBJ2-3, with 8 positions matching TRBD2. The germline CDR1 and CDR2 sequences are SGHDT and YYEEEE. This CDR3 has 13 amino acids. Trimming at V came to 7 bases and at J to 9 bases, leaving 10 bases not matched to a gene. This chain's CDR3 is CASSRGDGSTQYF. The CDR3 nucleotides are TGTGCCAGCTCGCGGGGGGACGGCAGCACGCAGTATTTT.

This rearrangement joins TRBV3-1 to TRBJ2-1; no clear D. The tail of the sequence fits TRBJ2-7 better, so the J call may be wrong. Germline V gene sequence: CDR1 LGHDT, CDR2 YNNKEL (reference sequence). The CDR3 sequence is 14 residues long. The CDR3, as DNA: TGTGCCAGCAGCCAAGATAACTCCTACAATGAGCAGTACTTC. Amino acids: CASSQDNSYNEQYF.

This clonotype appeared a few times. The J gene is TRBJ2-5, the V gene TRBV24-1, with 11 nucleotides matching TRBD1. This CDR3 has 15 residues. Germline loops: CDR1 KGHDR, CDR2 SFDVKD. Trimming took 5 bases from V and 1 from J; bases not matched to a gene: 2. The CDR3 nucleotides read TGTGCCACCAGTGGCGGACAGGGGGCCCAAGAGACCCAGTACTTC. It codes for CATSGGQGAQETQYF.

The chain couples TRBV27 to TRBJ2-5; D is uncertain. The CDR3 runs 16 residues. Between the trimmed V and J ends, which lost 0 bases and 4 bases, there was a span of 15 bases. Germline CDR1 and CDR2: MNHEY and SMNVEV (reference sequence). The CDR3 reads CASSLSPQEPIETQYF. The CDR3 region has the DNA TGTGCCAGCAGTTTATCCCCCCAGGAGCCAATAGAGACCCAGTACTTC.

In the case of this clonotype: A read error may produce the germline difference seen at one junction end. This sequence joins TRBV5-1 and TRBJ2-1; 10 bases are a match to TRBD2. This CDR3 comprises 20 residues. Germline V gives CDR1 SGHRS, CDR2 YFSETQ. The CDR3 reads CASSPNNMPPPGLADNGQFF. DNA for the CDR3: TGCGCCAGCAGCCCTAATAATATGCCCCCCCCTGGACTAGCGGACAATGGGCAGTTCTTC.

This sequence joins TRBV14 and TRBJ1-2; D not certain. CDR1 is SGHDN, CDR2 FVKESK, per germline. The length of the CDR3 is 15 residues. V lost 2 bases and J lost 4, with 14 bases in between. CDR3 nucleotides: TGTGCCAGCAGCCAAAGAGGGAACCTCCCCTATGGCTACACCTTC. Translated, it gives CASSQRGNLPYGYTF.

This chain links TRBV12-3 or TRBV12-4 with TRBJ1-2; D remains unclear. Trimming stripped 6 bases from V and 3 bases from J, with 8 bases between. The CDR3 loop spans 12 amino acids. The CDR3 sequence: CASSPDYYGYTF. The CDR3 DNA reads TGTGCCAGCAGCCCAGATTACTATGGCTACACCTTC.